The 10 T cell receptor beta chains reported below all come from one sample, sequenced in a study of T-cell memory formation after mild COVID-19. MiXCR, applied by TCRdb to the 5' RACE reads, yields one record per CDR3 protein. The table records just under 550,000 distinct CDR3 sequences, roughly 22% of them present only once. Sequences were obtained from PBMCs or a T cell subset sorted from them (not recorded which). The receptor source for this set is an adult woman who had mild COVID-19 (a few samples of this study predate the infection). Cell type and time point are not known.

This clonotype came up a few times. J is TRBJ2-7 and V is TRBV9; 8 bases match TRBD2. V was clipped by 3 bases and J by 7 bases; unmatched bases: 9. The CDR3 totals 14 residues. Germline V lookup: CDR1 SGDLS, CDR2 YYNGEE. The CDR3 region has the DNA TGTGCCAGCAGCGCCCGGGGGGGACTGGGGGAGCAGTACTTC. Encoded protein: CASSARGGLGEQYF.

The chain carries TRBV12-3 or TRBV12-4 and TRBJ2-1; possible D gene TRBD2, 6 bases. This CDR3 has 15 amino acids. Between the trimmed V and J ends, which lost 5 bases and 7 bases, there was a span of 18 bases. The DNA for the CDR3 is TGTGCCAGCAGTAAATCGGGGCTAGCGAAAAATGAGCAGTTCTTC. It encodes CASSKSGLAKNEQFF.

V and J are TRBV5-1 and TRBJ2-5; D not resolved. The CDR3 runs 15 residues. Trimming took 2 bases from V and 5 from J, leaving 16 bases between them. Germline V CDR1 and CDR2: SGHRS, YFSETQ. The CDR3 DNA reads as TGCGCCAGCAGCTTTGGGTCTGGGCTCAGTGAGACCCAGTACTTC. This translates into CASSFGSGLSETQYF.

This clonotype was recorded a few times. The V and J genes are TRBV5-6 and TRBJ2-7; 7 bases line up with TRBD1. Trimming at V came to 4 bases and at J to 0 bases, leaving 10 bases not matched to a gene. The CDR3 totals 16 residues. CDR1 and CDR2 from the germline V gene are SGHDT and YYEEEE. The DNA for the CDR3 is TGTGCCAGCAGCCCCGGACAGGTTGCTAACTCCTACGAGCAGTACTTC. It encodes CASSPGQVANSYEQYF.

The chain combines TRBV6-1 with TRBJ2-2; no reliable D call. V was shortened by 7 bases and J by 4 bases, with 16 bases between the two germline ends. The germline CDR1 and CDR2 sequences are MNHNS and SASEGT. The CDR3 has 15 amino acids. CDR3 sequence: CASTGPLSGTGELFF. The CDR3 DNA sequence: TGTGCCAGCACCGGGCCCCTCTCGGGCACCGGGGAGCTGTTTTTT.

The chain joins TRBV20-1 to TRBJ2-3; 10 nucleotides agree with TRBD2. The trim removed 3 bases at V and 3 bases at J, leaving 6 bases unmatched. Germline V gene sequence: CDR1 DFQATT, CDR2 SNEGSKA (reference sequence). CDR3 length: 15 amino acids. As DNA, the CDR3 is TGCAGTGCTAGTAAGCGGGAGGGCCTAACAGATACGCAGTATTTT. This gives the protein CSASKREGLTDTQYF.

The gene calls are TRBV7-8 and TRBJ2-7; D unresolved. Trimming stripped 0 bases from V and 0 bases from J, with 6 bases between. CDR1 is SGHVS and CDR2 is FQNEAQ in the germline V gene. The CDR3 spans 14 residues. The chain's CDR3 is CASSLAELSYEQYF. CDR3 in DNA: TGTGCCAGCAGCTTAGCAGAGCTCTCCTACGAGCAGTACTTC.

The chain carries TRBV5-4 and TRBJ2-5, with D perhaps assigned TRBD1 or TRBD2 (5 bases each). Between the trimmed V and J ends, which lost 5 bases and 5 bases, there was a span of 19 bases. Germline lookup yields CDR1 SGHNT and CDR2 YYREEE (reference sequence). CDR3 length equals 15 residues. CDR3 region: CASSQTGAVMETQYF. The CDR3 coding sequence is TGTGCCAGCAGTCAAACCGGGGCCGTCATGGAGACCCAGTACTTC.

This clonotype came up a few times. V and J are TRBV5-6 and TRBJ2-1, with a weak D call TRBD1 (6 bases). The CDR3 spans 18 residues. Germline CDR1 reads SGHDT; CDR2 reads YYEEEE. V lost 2 bases to trimming and J lost 4 bases, with 22 bases between them. The CDR3 here is CASSFRGSAAPGYNEQFF. The CDR3 DNA follows: TGTGCCAGCAGCTTTAGGGGGTCAGCGGCCCCAGGGTACAATGAGCAGTTCTTC.

This clonotype was recorded a few times. The chain employs TRBV7-2 and TRBJ2-7; D is possibly TRBD1 (5 bases). The CDR3 spans 13 residues. Germline V CDR1 and CDR2: SGHTA, FQGNSA. The ends were cut back, 9 bases at V and 0 bases at J, with 12 bases in the middle. In nucleotides, the CDR3 is TGTGCCAGTCGATGGGGCCTCTCCTACGAGCAGTACTTC. Its protein is CASRWGLSYEQYF.